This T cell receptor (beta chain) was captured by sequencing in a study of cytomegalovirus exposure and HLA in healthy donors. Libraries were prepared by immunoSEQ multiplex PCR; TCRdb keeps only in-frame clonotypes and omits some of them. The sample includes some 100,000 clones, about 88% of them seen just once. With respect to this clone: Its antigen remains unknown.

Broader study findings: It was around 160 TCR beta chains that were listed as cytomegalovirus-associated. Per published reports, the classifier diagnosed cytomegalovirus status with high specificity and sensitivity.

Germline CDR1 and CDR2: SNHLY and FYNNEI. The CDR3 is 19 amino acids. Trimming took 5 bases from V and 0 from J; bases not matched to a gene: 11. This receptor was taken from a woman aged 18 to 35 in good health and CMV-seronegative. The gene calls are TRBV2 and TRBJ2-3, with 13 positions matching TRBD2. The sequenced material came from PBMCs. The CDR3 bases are TGTGCCAGCAGTCACGGGACTAGCGGGAACGGGTTTAGCACAGATACGCAGTATTTT. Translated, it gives CASSHGTSGNGFSTDTQYF. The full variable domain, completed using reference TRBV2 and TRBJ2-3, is EPEVTQTPSHQVTQMGQEVILRCVPISNHLYFYWYRQILGQKVEFLVSFYNNEISEKSEIFDDQFSVERPDGSNFTLKIRSTKLEDSAMYFCASSHGTSGNGFSTDTQYFGPGTRLTVL.